A single sample is the source of the 8 T cell receptor beta chains below, sequenced in a study of cytomegalovirus exposure and HLA in healthy donors. PCR was performed using 60 Vbeta and 13 Jbeta primers. Profiled with immunoSEQ multiplex PCR; TCRdb holds only in-frame clones, not every one. The sample lists some 56,000 clones, approximately 80% seen once, with roughly 3.9% in the top ten. The sequenced material came from PBMCs. Source of these receptors: a woman aged 40 to 49 in good health and CMV-seronegative.

This clone appeared once. The chain joins TRBV18 to TRBJ2-6, with 10 bases matching TRBD1. Germline values: CDR1 KGHSH, CDR2 LQKENI. V lost 4 bases and J lost 4; bases outside the gene matches: 10. CDR3 length equals 18 residues. For the CDR3, the DNA is TGTGCCAGCTCACGGACCGGGACAGGGGCAGAAGGGGCCAACGTCCTGACTTTC. It translates to CASSRTGTGAEGANVLTF. The variable domain in full, with the rest retrieved from reference TRBV18 and TRBJ2-6, is NAGVMQNPRHLVRRRGQEARLRCSPMKGHSHVYWYRQLPEEGLKFMVYLQKENIIDESGMPKERFSAEFPKEGPSILRIQQVVRGDSAAYFCASSRTGTGAEGANVLTFGAGSRLTVL.

The chain has TRBV29-1 and TRBJ2-2; 7 bases agree with TRBD1. This CDR3 spans 14 amino acids. V lost 2 bases, J lost 4 bases, and 4 bases stayed unmatched. Germline V gene data show CDR1 as SQVTM and CDR2 as ANQGSEA. CDR3 DNA: TGCAGCGTTGAACTCAGACAGGGCACCGGGGAGCTGTTTTTT. It yields the protein CSVELRQGTGELFF.

The J gene is TRBJ1-3, the V gene TRBV9; D might be TRBD1 (5 bases). Trimming shortened V by 4 bases and J by 4 bases, and 15 bases separated the two germline ends. Germline V gene data show CDR1 as SGDLS and CDR2 as YYNGEE. The CDR3 sequence is 15 residues long. CDR3 coding DNA: TGTGCCAGCAGCCCCCCGGCAGGGCCCGGAAACACCATATATTTT. It encodes CASSPPAGPGNTIYF. The full variable domain, rest sourced from reference TRBV9 and TRBJ1-3, is DSGVTQTPKHLITATGQRVTLRCSPRSGDLSVYWYQQSLDQGLQFLIQYYNGEERAKGNILERFSAQQFPDLHSELNLSSLELGDSALYFCASSPPAGPGNTIYFGEGSWLTVV.

The chain couples TRBV7-9 to TRBJ2-1; 9 nucleotides match TRBD1. This CDR3 spans 18 amino acids. Germline V gives CDR1 SEHNR, CDR2 FQNEAQ (reference sequence). V gave up 1 base and J gave up 1 base; unmatched junction bases: 8. DNA of the CDR3: TGTGCCAGCAGCTTAGGGGGACAGGGATCGAGGTCCTACAATGAGCAGTTCTTC. It codes for CASSLGGQGSRSYNEQFF. Drawing the rest from reference TRBV7-9 and TRBJ2-1, the complete variable domain is DTGVSQNPRHKITKRGQNVTFRCDPISEHNRLYWYRQTLGQGPEFLTYFQNEAQLEKSRLLSDRFSAERPKGSFSTLEIQRTEQGDSAMYLCASSLGGQGSRSYNEQFFGPGTRLTVL.

As DNA, the CDR3 is TGTGCCAGCAGTGACGGGGGAACCAAAAACATTCAGTACTTC. Translating gives CASSDGGTKNIQYF. The rearrangement uses TRBV25-1 and TRBJ2-4, with a possible D match to TRBD2 (6 bases). CDR1 and CDR2 (germline): MGHDK, SYGVNS. The V and J ends lost 3 bases and 2 bases respectively, with 8 bases between them. The CDR3 consists of 14 residues.

The rearrangement links TRBV2 to TRBJ2-1; a possible D gene is TRBD1 (7 bases). The CDR3 consists of 15 residues. The V and J ends lost 6 bases and 0 bases respectively, with 12 bases between them. CDR1 SNHLY and CDR2 FYNNEI come from the germline V gene. The CDR3 region is CASRGGQSSYNEQFF. For the CDR3, the DNA is TGTGCCAGCAGGGGGGGACAGAGCTCCTACAATGAGCAGTTCTTC.

On this clone itself: Other DNA sequences within the sample encode an identical CDR3. The chain is built from TRBV7-9 and TRBJ1-1; 9 bases fit TRBD1. V dropped 5 bases and J dropped 7; count of bases not matched to a gene: 5. The CDR3 loop spans 13 amino acids. Looked up from germline, CDR1 is SEHNR and CDR2 is FQNEAQ (reference sequence). CDR3 sequence (DNA): TGTGCCAGCAGCCTACAGGGGGCCGGTGAAGCTTTCTTT. Protein: CASSLQGAGEAFF. The variable domain in full, completed from reference TRBV7-9 and TRBJ1-1, reads DTGVSQNPRHKITKRGQNVTFRCDPISEHNRLYWYRQTLGQGPEFLTYFQNEAQLEKSRLLSDRFSAERPKGSFSTLEIQRTEQGDSAMYLCASSLQGAGEAFFGQGTRLTVV.

This rearrangement joins TRBV13 to TRBJ2-7, with D uncertain. This CDR3 contains 14 residues. Germline assignment: CDR1 PRHDT and CDR2 FYEKMQ (reference sequence). V dropped 0 bases and J dropped 4 bases, with 10 bases sitting between them. CDR3 nucleotide sequence: TGTGCCAGCAGCTTAGGCCAGGCCCGTTACGAGCAGTACTTC. Its translation is CASSLGQARYEQYF.